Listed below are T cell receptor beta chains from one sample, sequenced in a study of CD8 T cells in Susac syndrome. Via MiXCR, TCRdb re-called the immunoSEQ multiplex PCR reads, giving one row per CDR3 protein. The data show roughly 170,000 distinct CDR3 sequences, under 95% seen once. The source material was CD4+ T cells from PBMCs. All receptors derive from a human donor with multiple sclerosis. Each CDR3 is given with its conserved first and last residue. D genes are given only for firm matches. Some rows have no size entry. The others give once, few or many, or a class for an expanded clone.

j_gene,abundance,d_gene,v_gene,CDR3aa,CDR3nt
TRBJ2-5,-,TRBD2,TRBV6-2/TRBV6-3,CASERLAGGTQYF,TGTGCCAGCGAACGACTAGCGGGAGGGACCCAGTACTTC
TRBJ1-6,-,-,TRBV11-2,CASSPRDPSPLHF,TGTGCCAGCAGCCCCCGGGACCCTTCACCCCTCCACTTT
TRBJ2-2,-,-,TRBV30,CAWSVVGTGELFF,TGTGCCTGGAGTGTAGTCGGCACCGGGGAGCTGTTTTTT
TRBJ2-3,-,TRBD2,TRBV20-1,CSAVSGGSSTDTQYF,TGCAGTGCAGTGAGCGGGGGATCTAGCACAGATACGCAGTATTTT
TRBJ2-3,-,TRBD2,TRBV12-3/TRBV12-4,CASSPPGGRVDTQYF,TGTGCCAGCAGCCCTCCGGGCGGGAGGGTAGATACGCAGTATTTT
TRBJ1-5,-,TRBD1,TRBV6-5,CASSYSRGPESNQPQHF,TGTGCCAGCAGTTACTCGAGGGGGCCTGAAAGCAATCAGCCCCAGCATTTT
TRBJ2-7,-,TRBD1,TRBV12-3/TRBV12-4,CASSPETGWGYEQYF,TGTGCCAGCAGTCCAGAGACAGGGTGGGGTTACGAGCAGTACTTC
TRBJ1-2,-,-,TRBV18,CASSPLDGSTYGYTF,TGTGCCAGCTCACCACTCGATGGGAGCACCTATGGCTACACCTTC
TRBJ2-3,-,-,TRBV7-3,CASSYSLGDTQYF,TGTGCCAGCAGCTACTCCTTGGGGGATACGCAGTATTTT
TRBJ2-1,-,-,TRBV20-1,CSARVPRVTVGEQFF,TGCAGTGCTAGAGTGCCGCGGGTCACGGTCGGTGAGCAGTTCTTC
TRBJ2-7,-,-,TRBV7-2,CASSLVGSSSYEQYF,TGTGCCAGCAGCTTAGTGGGCAGTAGCTCCTACGAGCAGTACTTC
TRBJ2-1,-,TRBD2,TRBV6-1,CASRDGGLSSSYNEQFF,TGTGCCAGCAGGGACGGGGGGTTATCAAGCTCCTACAATGAGCAGTTCTTC
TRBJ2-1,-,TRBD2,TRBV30,CAWRTSGRNEQFF,TGTGCCTGGAGGACTAGCGGGAGGAATGAGCAGTTCTTC
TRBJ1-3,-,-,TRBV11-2,CASSWGGFNSGNTIYF,TGTGCCAGCAGCTGGGGGGGGTTTAACTCTGGAAACACCATATATTTT
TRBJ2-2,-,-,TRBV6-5,CASSLYVRVGELFF,TGTGCCAGCAGTCTCTACGTCCGAGTCGGGGAGCTGTTTTTT
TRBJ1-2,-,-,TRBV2,CASSEAASTEFYGYTF,TGTGCCAGCAGTGAAGCGGCCTCGACTGAGTTTTATGGCTACACCTTC
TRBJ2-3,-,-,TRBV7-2,CASSLFPVSTDTQYF,TGTGCCAGCAGCCTATTCCCGGTTAGCACAGATACGCAGTATTTT
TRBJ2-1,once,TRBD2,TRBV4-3,CASSQMGGRASYNEQFF,TGCGCCAGCAGCCAAATGGGCGGGAGGGCCTCCTACAATGAGCAGTTCTTC
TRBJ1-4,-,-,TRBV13,CASSRGRPGEKLFF,TGTGCCAGCAGCCGGGGGCGCCCCGGGGAAAAACTGTTTTTT
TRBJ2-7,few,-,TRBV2,CASNQGDTAYEQYF,TGTGCCAGCAACCAAGGGGACACTGCCTACGAGCAGTACTTC
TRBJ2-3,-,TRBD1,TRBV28,CASSSSGTGSADTQYF,TGTGCCAGCAGTAGCTCCGGGACAGGATCGGCAGATACGCAGTATTTT
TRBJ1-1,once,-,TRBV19,CASSITRDFGAFF,TGTGCCAGTAGTATAACCAGGGATTTTGGAGCTTTCTTT
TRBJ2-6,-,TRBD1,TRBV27,CASSGLQGSLSLGANVLTF,TGTGCCAGCAGTGGGCTACAGGGGTCCCTCTCTTTGGGGGCCAACGTCCTGACTTTC
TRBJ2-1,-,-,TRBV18,CASSPIFDNEQFF,TGTGCCAGCTCACCGATTTTCGACAATGAGCAGTTCTTC
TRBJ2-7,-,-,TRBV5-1,CASSFDSPYEQYF,TGCGCCAGCAGCTTCGACTCCCCCTACGAGCAGTACTTC
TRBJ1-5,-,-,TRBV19,CASSIEGIGQPQHF,TGTGCCAGTAGTATAGAAGGGATCGGGCAGCCCCAGCATTTT
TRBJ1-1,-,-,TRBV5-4,CASSLGQGLENTEAFF,TGTGCCAGCAGCTTGGGGCAGGGGTTGGAGAACACTGAAGCTTTCTTT
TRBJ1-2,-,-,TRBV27,CASSSSGLSYGYTF,TGTGCCAGCAGTTCGTCGGGACTGTCCTATGGCTACACCTTC
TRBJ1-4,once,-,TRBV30,CAWSRTNEKLFF,TGTGCCTGGAGTCGGACAAATGAAAAACTGTTTTTT
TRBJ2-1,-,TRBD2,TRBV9,CASSGTSGAYNEQFF,TGTGCCAGCAGCGGTACTAGCGGGGCCTACAATGAGCAGTTCTTC
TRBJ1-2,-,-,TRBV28,CASSSARGRYNYGYTF,TGTGCCAGCAGTTCTGCCCGGGGCCGTTATAACTATGGCTACACCTTC
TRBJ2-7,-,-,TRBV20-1,CSARKPSREQYF,TGCAGTGCTAGAAAGCCCTCGCGCGAGCAGTACTTC
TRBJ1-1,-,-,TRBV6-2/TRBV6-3,CASTNPRGLPLPEAFF,TGTGCCAGCACCAACCCCAGGGGACTCCCGCTACCTGAAGCTTTCTTT
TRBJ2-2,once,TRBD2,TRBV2,CASRGLAEYTGELFF,TGTGCCAGCAGAGGGCTAGCGGAATACACCGGGGAGCTGTTTTTT
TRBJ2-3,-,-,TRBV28,CASINPLGGVTDTQYF,TGTGCCAGCATCAACCCCCTTGGGGGTGTCACAGATACGCAGTATTTT
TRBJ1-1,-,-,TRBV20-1,CSARDPRTVNTEAFF,TGCAGTGCTAGGGATCCTCGGACAGTAAACACTGAAGCTTTCTTT
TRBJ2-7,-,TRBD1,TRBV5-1,CASSSGTGSQGEQYF,TGCGCCAGCAGCTCTGGGACAGGGTCGCAAGGGGAGCAGTACTTC
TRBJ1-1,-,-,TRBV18,CASSPPSVQKAFF,TGTGCCAGCTCACCACCGTCCGTCCAGAAAGCTTTCTTT
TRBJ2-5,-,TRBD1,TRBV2,CASRRDRGVQETQYF,TGTGCCAGCCGCCGGGACAGGGGTGTACAAGAGACCCAGTACTTC
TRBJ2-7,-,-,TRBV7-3,CASSPGPSFYEQYF,TGTGCCAGCAGCCCGGGACCAAGCTTCTACGAGCAGTACTTC
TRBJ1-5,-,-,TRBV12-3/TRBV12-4,CASSLLGGHPNQPQHF,TGTGCCAGCAGTTTATTGGGTGGGCACCCCAATCAGCCCCAGCATTTT
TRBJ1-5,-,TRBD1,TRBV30,CAWSGETGLRQPQHF,TGTGCCTGGAGTGGCGAGACAGGGTTACGTCAGCCCCAGCATTTT
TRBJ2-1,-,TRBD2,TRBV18,CASSPQAGAYNEQFF,TGTGCCAGCTCACCCCAAGCGGGGGCCTACAATGAGCAGTTCTTC
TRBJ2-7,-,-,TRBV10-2,CASSQTGPIYEQYF,TGCGCCAGCAGTCAGACCGGGCCGATATACGAGCAGTACTTC
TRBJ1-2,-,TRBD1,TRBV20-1,CSGRGGDYGYTF,TGCAGTGGTCGAGGGGGCGACTATGGCTACACCTTC
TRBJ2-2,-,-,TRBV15,CATSIWGKGDTGELFF,TGTGCCACCAGCATCTGGGGAAAAGGGGACACCGGGGAGCTGTTTTTT
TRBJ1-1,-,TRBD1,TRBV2,CASKQGYTEAFF,TGTGCCAGCAAACAGGGGTACACTGAAGCTTTCTTT
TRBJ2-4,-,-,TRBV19,CASRANLAKNIQYF,TGTGCCAGTAGGGCTAATCTAGCCAAAAACATTCAGTACTTC
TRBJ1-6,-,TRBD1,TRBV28,CASSGGQGRSPLHF,TGTGCCAGCAGTGGGGGACAGGGGCGCTCACCCCTCCACTTT
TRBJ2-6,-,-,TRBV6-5,CASSYTGVGAGANVLTF,TGTGCCAGCAGTTACACCGGAGTCGGGGCTGGGGCCAACGTCCTGACTTTC
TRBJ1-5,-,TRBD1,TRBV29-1,CSVRQGLDQPQHF,TGCAGCGTCAGACAGGGGTTGGATCAGCCCCAGCATTTT
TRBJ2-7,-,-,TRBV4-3,CASSQFVGIQSYEQYF,TGCGCCAGCAGCCAGTTCGTGGGAATACAATCCTACGAGCAGTACTTC
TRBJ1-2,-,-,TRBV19,CASSPSTTSHGYTF,TGTGCCAGTAGTCCCTCGACGACTAGCCATGGCTACACCTTC
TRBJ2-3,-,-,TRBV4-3,CASSQGALPSTDTQYF,TGCGCCAGCAGCCAAGGAGCACTTCCTAGCACAGATACGCAGTATTTT
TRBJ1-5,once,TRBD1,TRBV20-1,CSARVNRGYQPQHF,TGCAGTGCTAGAGTTAACAGGGGATATCAGCCCCAGCATTTT
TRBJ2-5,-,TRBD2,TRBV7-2,CASSIGLAQETQYF,TGTGCCAGCAGCATTGGACTAGCTCAAGAGACCCAGTACTTC
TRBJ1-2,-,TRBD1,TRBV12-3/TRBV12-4,CASSSGQGMGYTF,TGTGCCAGCAGTTCGGGACAGGGTATGGGCTACACCTTC